A selection of T cell receptor beta chains follows, all from one sample in a study of blood T cell repertoires in COVID-19. Here immunoSEQ multiplex PCR was the method, and the copy in TCRdb shows in-frame clones only, minus some. The profile shows around 300,000 clones, 86% of them singletons. Sequences were obtained from peripheral blood. These receptor sequences come from a woman under 40 with active or convalescent COVID-19. Both conserved end residues are part of each CDR3. Fields, in order: J gene, V gene, D gene, clone size, CDR3 DNA, CDR3 protein. The D gene is left open where the match is weak. Size is stated for part of the rows, as once, few or many counts, or as a class when the clone is expanded.

TRBJ2-7	TRBV5-4	.	few	TGTGCCAGCAGCTTAGGGAGATCCTACGAGCAGTACTTC	CASSLGRSYEQYF
TRBJ2-1	TRBV6-5	TRBD2	.	TGTGCCAGCAGTTACCCTGGGGGGGATCGAGAGCAGTTCTTC	CASSYPGGDREQFF
TRBJ1-3	TRBV7-2	TRBD1	.	TGTGCCAGCAGCTTACCGGGACAGGCTGGAAACACCATATATTTT	CASSLPGQAGNTIYF
TRBJ1-1	TRBV5-5	.	.	TGTGCCAGCAGCTTGGGAGGGAACACTGAAGCTTTCTTT	CASSLGGNTEAFF
TRBJ1-5	TRBV4-3	.	.	TGCGCCAGCAGCCAAGATTCAGGTAATCAGCCCCAGCATTTT	CASSQDSGNQPQHF
TRBJ1-2	TRBV6-5	TRBD1	.	TGTGCCAGCGGGACAGTTGCCTCCTACTATGGCTACACCTTC	CASGTVASYYGYTF
TRBJ1-5	TRBV9	TRBD1	.	TGTGCCAGCACGACAGGGTATCAGCCCCAGCATTTT	CASTTGYQPQHF
TRBJ2-1	TRBV7-9	.	.	TGTGCCAGCAGCTTAGAAGGTCGGGGGACCTACAATGAGCAGTTCTTC	CASSLEGRGTYNEQFF
TRBJ2-7	TRBV7-9	.	.	TGTGCCAGCAGCCTCGGGGGTCAACGGATTCAGTACTTC	CASSLGGQRIQYF
TRBJ2-1	TRBV25-1	.	.	TGTGCCAGCAGTGAATCCGGGAGGGGGCCCAAAAATGAGCAGTTCTTC	CASSESGRGPKNEQFF
TRBJ1-6	TRBV7-2	.	few	TGTGCCAGCAGCTTAGGGGCCGGACAGACGACTTCACCCCTCCACTTT	CASSLGAGQTTSPLHF
TRBJ2-7	TRBV11-3	TRBD2	.	TGTGCCAGCAGCCAAACCGGGGGGGCGGGATACGAGCAGTACTTC	CASSQTGGAGYEQYF
TRBJ2-7	TRBV7-6	TRBD2	.	TGTGCCAGCAGCTTAACCGGGGGGGACTACGAGCAGTACTTC	CASSLTGGDYEQYF
TRBJ2-7	TRBV6-5	.	.	TGTGCCAGCAAGGCCCAGGGGTACGAGCAGTACTTC	CASKAQGYEQYF
TRBJ2-5	TRBV6-2/TRBV6-3	TRBD1	once	TGTGCCAGCAGTTACAGCGATAGACAGGGAAGGGCCCAGTACTTC	CASSYSDRQGRAQYF
TRBJ1-2	TRBV19	TRBD1	.	TGTGCCAGTAGGGAACAGGGGGCCTATGGCTACACCTTC	CASREQGAYGYTF
TRBJ1-6	TRBV2	.	.	TGTGCCAGCAAAAGGGGGGGATCCTATAATTCACCCCTCCACTTT	CASKRGGSYNSPLHF
TRBJ2-5	TRBV19	TRBD1	.	TGTGCCAGTAGCACCGACAGGGGGGGAGAGACCCAGTACTTC	CASSTDRGGETQYF
TRBJ2-1	TRBV7-6	TRBD2	.	TGTGCCAGCAGCCTAGAGGCACTAGCGGGGACCGGGGAGCAGTTCTTC	CASSLEALAGTGEQFF
TRBJ2-3	TRBV21-1	.	.	TGTGCCAGCAGCATAGACAGGGCCAGTTTCACAGATACGCAGTATTTT	CASSIDRASFTDTQYF
TRBJ1-4	TRBV6-6	TRBD1	.	TGTGCCAGCAGTGGGGAGGACAGGGCTAATGAAAAACTGTTTTTT	CASSGEDRANEKLFF
TRBJ1-2	TRBV2	.	.	TGTGCCAGCACAGGAGGGAGTGGCTACACCTTC	CASTGGSGYTF
TRBJ1-5	TRBV19	.	.	TGTGCCAGTAGTGAACAGGGTGGCAATCAGCCCCAGCATTTT	CASSEQGGNQPQHF